This passage covers 11 T cell receptor beta chains from one sample sequenced in a study of T cell responses to AZD1222 COVID-19 vaccine (dated by TCRdb to about 2021). The sample's time point label, in plain terms: baseline before first vaccination. Library construction relied on the immunoSEQ multiplex PCR assay. Drawn from immuneACCESS, this table holds only the in-frame rearrangements with V and J called that TCRdb kept. Clones are partly lost; checked studies trace under half to an unresolved V gene and leave the rest unexplained. The sample table lists around 130,000 clones, about 93% of them with a count of one. The ten most abundant clones make up roughly 5.9% of the sample. The sequences come from peripheral blood, collected on day 0 of AZD1222 vaccination. These receptors were taken from an adult in good health.

The chain carries TRBV12-5 and TRBJ1-5; a weak D match, TRBD1 (6 bases). Trimming removed 9 bases at V and 2 bases at J, with 17 bases between. Germline V gene lookup returns CDR1 LGHNT and CDR2 FRNRAP. The CDR3 sequence is 15 residues long. CDR3 nucleotide sequence: TGTGCTAGGAGATACCAGGGGTGTGGCAATCAGCCCCAGCATTTT. Amino acids: CARRYQGCGNQPQHF.

This clone appeared once. This chain links TRBV6-1 with TRBJ2-1; weak D call: TRBD2 (6 bases). Deletions cut 4 bases from V and 0 bases from J, with 13 bases between. This CDR3 region has 16 residues. Germline CDR1 is MNHNS and CDR2 is SASEGT. CDR3 sequence reads: CASSVHGGNSYNEQFF. As DNA, the CDR3 is TGTGCCAGCAGTGTACATGGCGGGAACTCCTACAATGAGCAGTTCTTC.

This chain connects TRBV3-1 (or the pseudogene TRBV3-2) to TRBJ2-1; 16 nucleotides agree with TRBD2. V dropped 3 bases and J dropped 8; count of bases not matched to a gene: 13. Looked up from germline, CDR1 is LGHDT and CDR2 is YNNKEL (reference sequence). There are 19 residues in the CDR3. In DNA, the CDR3 is TGTGCCAGCAGCCAGCCCCTGGGACTAGCGGGAGGGCCTCTCTATGAGCAGTTCTTC. It translates to CASSQPLGLAGGPLYEQFF.

The gene calls are TRBV6-1 and TRBJ1-2; no definite D call. Trimming shortened V by 4 bases and J by 5 bases, and 14 bases separated the two germline ends. The CDR3 covers 14 residues. The germline V gene has CDR1 MNHNS and CDR2 SASEGT. CDR3 DNA sequence: TGTGCCAGCAGTGTGTCGGCTGACGGGTATGGCTACACCTTC. Its protein is CASSVSADGYGYTF.

This chain joins TRBV5-1 and TRBJ2-1; maybe TRBD1 (5 bases). In germline, CDR1 is SGHRS, CDR2 YFSETQ. V lost 2 bases and J 7 bases, leaving 7 bases between the germline ends. The CDR3 is made up of 12 amino acids. CDR3 amino acids: CASSLGENEQFF. CDR3 nucleotides: TGCGCCAGCAGCTTAGGGGAAAATGAGCAGTTCTTC.

The rearrangement uses TRBV5-1 and TRBJ2-1; TRBD2 agrees at 9 bases. The ends lost 9 bases at V and 4 bases at J; junction bases unmatched: 11. Germline CDR1 is SGHRS and CDR2 is YFSETQ. This CDR3 has 15 amino acids. The CDR3 nucleotides read TGCGCCACCACCAGGGGAACTAGCGGGTACAATGAGCAGTTCTTC. Translating it yields CATTRGTSGYNEQFF.

The chain employs TRBV9 and TRBJ2-3; no reliable D call. Deletions cut 0 bases from V and 3 bases from J, with 8 bases between. This CDR3 spans 14 amino acids. Germline CDR1 is SGDLS and CDR2 is YYNGEE. CDR3 residues: CASSVGTGTDTQYF. The CDR3 region has the DNA TGTGCCAGCAGCGTAGGAACTGGGACAGATACGCAGTATTTT.

The J gene is TRBJ2-7, the V gene TRBV7-9, with 8 bases lining up with TRBD2. The CDR3 is 14 amino acids. Germline trimming cut 2 bases from V and 2 bases from J; bases unmatched to any gene: 2. From germline, CDR1 is SEHNR and CDR2 FQNEAQ (reference sequence). CDR3 protein: CASSLTSGTYEQYF. The DNA for the CDR3 is TGTGCCAGCAGCTTAACTAGCGGTACCTACGAGCAGTACTTC.

The rearrangement uses TRBV5-1 and TRBJ1-4; 7 bases fit TRBD1. CDR1 is SGHRS and CDR2 is YFSETQ in the germline V gene. The CDR3 has 15 amino acids. V lost 4 bases, J lost 6 bases, and 9 bases stayed unmatched. The CDR3 nucleotides are TGCGCCAGCAGCAAGAACCGGGACAGAGATGAAAAACTGTTTTTT. Translated, it gives CASSKNRDRDEKLFF.

The chain recombines TRBV19 with TRBJ2-1; D unclear. CDR3 length equals 13 residues. Trimming removed 6 bases from V and 8 bases from J, with 14 bases in between. Germline V CDR1 and CDR2: LNHDA, SQIVND (reference sequence). CDR3 region: CASSPDSADEQFF. The CDR3 DNA sequence: TGTGCCAGTAGCCCAGACTCCGCCGATGAGCAGTTCTTC.

The V gene is TRBV2, the J gene TRBJ1-6; D ambiguous. The CDR3 has 14 residues. The V and J ends lost 11 bases and 7 bases respectively, with 18 bases between them. CDR1 is SNHLY, CDR2 FYNNEI, per germline. The CDR3 nucleotides are TGTGCCGGATCCCGGGCCCGGGAAAATTCACCCCTCCACTTT. As protein: CAGSRARENSPLHF. The full variable domain, completed using reference TRBV2 and TRBJ1-6, is EPEVTQTPSHQVTQMGQEVILRCVPISNHLYFYWYRQILGQKVEFLVSFYNNEISEKSEIFDDQFSVERPDGSNFTLKIRSTKLEDSAMYFCAGSRARENSPLHFGNGTRLTVT.